This T cell receptor (beta chain) was recorded in a study of a mutant IDH1 vaccine in newly diagnosed glioma (dated by TCRdb to the early 2020s). Study-level background: Of the roughly 31 treated patients, approximately 62% were male and 37.5% were female, and the mean age was approximately 37 years. Before enrollment, most patients had been given radiochemotherapy with temozolomide as standard therapy, while the rest had received either radiotherapy alone or temozolomide alone. Six visits were used for peripheral blood collection: V03 (baseline), V05, V07, V10, V12 and V13. Longitudinal TCRB deep sequencing was done for 25 to 30 treated patients, wherever samples were available for exploratory analyses.

The time point label on this specimen signifies: baseline, week 1 (first vaccination visit). What the treatment or condition label conveys for this sample: pre-vaccination baseline after standard-of-care therapy. All donors had newly diagnosed IDH1-mutant astrocytomas of WHO grade 3 or 4 that showed loss of nuclear ATRX. The samples were drawn from NOA16, a multicentre, single-arm, open-label phase I trial in Germany that tested a mutant IDH1 peptide vaccine in humans for the first time. Blood drawn at visit V03 was used as the baseline sample for immunogenicity testing. Genomic DNA for TCRB sequencing was extracted from EDTA blood using the DNeasy Blood and Tissue Kit. The germline V gene gives CDR1 as MDHEN and CDR2 as SYDVKM. Deletion took 5 bases off V and 8 bases off J, with a span of 15 bases between the germline ends. From the cysteine up to the phenylalanine, the CDR3 has a length of 14 residues. Here the CDR3 DNA is all that survives: 42 bases in frame from base 1.

Summary of the overall study and its limitations: According to the authors, sample limitations meant that analyses of patient blood samples could not be reproduced. Pseudoprogression appeared unrelated to alterations in the top peripheral T cell clonotypes detected by TCRB sequencing. PBMC samples for TCRB deep sequencing were selected based on availability. Immune responses induced by the vaccine were seen in roughly 95% of patients across multiple MHC alleles.

Receptors were amplified or captured by the immunoSEQ multiplex PCR assay. Rearranged TCR beta chain sequences were amplified using the hsTCRB Kit according to the manufacturer's protocol. Sequencing of TCRB libraries was carried out on an Illumina MiSeq. As for the original processing: The kit vendor's proprietary platform handled demultiplexing, trimming and gene mapping. Imported from immuneACCESS, the table was reduced by TCRdb to in-frame sequences with V and J called. These copies leave out some clones; in studies compared against another copy, an unresolved V gene accounts for under half, and the cause of the remainder is not known. Clone size and V and J calls were adopted from that table, with D and trimming inferred from the DNA. The sample records tens of thousands of clones, roughly 85% of which are singletons. The ten largest clones capture roughly 2.4% of the sample. Details on this clone: There is no known antigen for this receptor. Base-call qualities are not available, and no considerably larger clone is one nucleotide away.

The source material was PBMCs, sampled from a glioma patient treated with radiotherapy, temozolomide or both. The sequence is built from TRBV28 and TRBJ2-2; a confident D gene designation cannot be given. This TCR was recovered from a man aged 35 to 55 with glioma. CDR3 region: CASSPLPPEGELFF. The base sequence is TGTGCCAGCAGTCCGCTCCCCCCGGAAGGGGAGCTGTTTTTT.